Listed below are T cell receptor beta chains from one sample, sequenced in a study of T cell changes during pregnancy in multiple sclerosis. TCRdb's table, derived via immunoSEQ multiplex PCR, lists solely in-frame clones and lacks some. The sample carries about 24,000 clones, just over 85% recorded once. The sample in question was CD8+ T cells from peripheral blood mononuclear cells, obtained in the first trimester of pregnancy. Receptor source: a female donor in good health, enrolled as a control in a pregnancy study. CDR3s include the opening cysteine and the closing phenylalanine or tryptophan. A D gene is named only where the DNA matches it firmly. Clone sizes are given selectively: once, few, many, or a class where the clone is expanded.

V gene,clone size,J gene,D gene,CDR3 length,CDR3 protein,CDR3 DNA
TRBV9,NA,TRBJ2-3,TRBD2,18,CASSPGFAVAGNTDTQYF,TGTGCCAGCAGCCCCGGTTTTGCGGTAGCGGGCAACACAGATACGCAGTATTTT
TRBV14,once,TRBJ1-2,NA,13,CASSPEASYGYTF,TGTGCCAGCAGCCCTGAGGCCTCCTATGGCTACACCTTC
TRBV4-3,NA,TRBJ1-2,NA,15,CASSQSRGVVYGYTF,TGCGCCAGCAGCCAAAGCCGGGGAGTTGTATATGGCTACACCTTC
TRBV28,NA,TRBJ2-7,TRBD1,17,CATNYGGQRIVSYEQYF,TGTGCCACCAACTATGGGGGACAGCGAATTGTCTCCTACGAGCAGTACTTC
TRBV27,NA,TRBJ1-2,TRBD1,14,CASSLAGQGYGYTF,TGTGCCAGCAGTCTAGCCGGACAGGGGTATGGCTACACCTTC
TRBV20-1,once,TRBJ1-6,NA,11,CSARWDNDLHF,TGCAGTGCTCGATGGGACAACGACCTCCACTTT
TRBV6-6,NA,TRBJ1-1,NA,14,CASSYDSSNTEAFF,TGTGCCAGCAGTTACGACAGCTCGAACACTGAAGCTTTCTTT
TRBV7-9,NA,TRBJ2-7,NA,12,CASSPTGYEQYF,TGTGCCAGCAGCCCCACCGGCTACGAGCAGTACTTC
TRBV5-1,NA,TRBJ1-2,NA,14,CASSYDRLFYGYTF,TGCGCCAGCAGCTACGACAGGTTATTCTATGGCTACACCTTC
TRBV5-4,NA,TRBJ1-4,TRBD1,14,CASSDPGTGIQLFF,TGTGCCAGCAGCGATCCCGGGACAGGGATTCAACTGTTTTTT
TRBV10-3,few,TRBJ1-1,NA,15,CAISDLSRGNTEAFF,TGTGCCATCAGTGATCTCAGCAGGGGGAACACTGAAGCTTTCTTT
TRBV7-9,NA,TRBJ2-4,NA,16,CASSLDERKFKNIQYF,TGTGCCAGCAGCTTAGACGAGCGGAAATTCAAAAACATTCAGTACTTC
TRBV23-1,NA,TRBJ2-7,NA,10,CALQGYEQYF,TGCGCCTTGCAGGGGTACGAGCAGTACTTC
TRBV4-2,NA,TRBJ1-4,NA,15,CASSQEGQSNEKLFF,TGTGCCAGCAGCCAAGAAGGACAGAGTAATGAAAAACTGTTTTTT
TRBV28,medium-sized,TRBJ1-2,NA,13,CASTLGGLDGYTF,TGTGCCAGCACCCTTGGGGGACTGGATGGCTACACCTTC
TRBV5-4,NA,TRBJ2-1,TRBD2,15,CASSQTSGIYNEQFF,TGCGCCAGCAGCCAGACTAGCGGAATTTACAATGAGCAGTTCTTC
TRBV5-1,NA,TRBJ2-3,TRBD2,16,CASSLQSGGLTDTQYF,TGCGCCAGCAGCTTGCAAAGCGGGGGATTAACAGATACGCAGTATTTT
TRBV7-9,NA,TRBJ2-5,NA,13,CASRLEAGETQYF,TGTGCCAGCAGGTTGGAGGCGGGAGAGACCCAGTACTTC
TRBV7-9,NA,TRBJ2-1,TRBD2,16,CASSRSSGGADNEQFF,TGTGCCAGCAGTCGAAGTAGCGGGGGGGCCGACAATGAGCAGTTCTTC
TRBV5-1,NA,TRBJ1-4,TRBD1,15,CASSSRGGQGEKLFF,TGCGCCAGCAGCAGTAGGGGGGGACAGGGGGAAAAACTGTTTTTT
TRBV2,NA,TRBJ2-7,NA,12,CASKGSRDEQYF,TGTGCCAGCAAGGGGTCCCGGGACGAGCAGTACTTC
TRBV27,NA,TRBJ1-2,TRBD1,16,CASSPGPTGEGYGYTF,TGTGCCAGCAGCCCCGGTCCGACAGGGGAGGGCTATGGCTACACCTTC
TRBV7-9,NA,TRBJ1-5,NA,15,CASSLEGGGNQPQHF,TGTGCCAGCAGCTTAGAGGGAGGGGGCAATCAGCCCCAGCATTTT
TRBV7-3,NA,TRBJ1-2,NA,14,CASSLTGGNYGYTF,TGTGCCAGCAGCTTAACTGGCGGGAACTATGGCTACACCTTC
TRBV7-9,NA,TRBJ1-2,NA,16,CASSLAITSSNYGYTF,TGTGCCAGCAGCTTAGCGATAACATCGTCTAACTATGGCTACACCTTC
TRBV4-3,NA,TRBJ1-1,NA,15,CASSQEWQGRTEAFF,TGCGCCAGCAGCCAAGAATGGCAGGGCAGGACTGAAGCTTTCTTT
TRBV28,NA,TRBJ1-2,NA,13,CASSLGGDYGYTF,TGTGCCAGCAGTTTGGGAGGGGACTATGGCTACACCTTC
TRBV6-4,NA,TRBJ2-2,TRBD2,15,CASSDSSGGSGELFF,TGTGCCAGCAGTGACTCCAGCGGGGGCTCCGGGGAGCTGTTTTTT
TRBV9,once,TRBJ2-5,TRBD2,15,CASSVPGGAEETQYF,TGTGCCAGCAGCGTCCCCGGGGGGGCTGAGGAGACCCAGTACTTC
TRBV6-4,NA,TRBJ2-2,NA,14,CASTPRANTGELFF,TGTGCCAGCACCCCCCGGGCGAACACCGGGGAGCTGTTTTTT
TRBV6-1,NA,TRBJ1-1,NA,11,CASSRLTEAFF,TGTGCCAGCAGTAGACTCACTGAAGCTTTCTTT
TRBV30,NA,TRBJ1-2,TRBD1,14,CAWREQGDPYGYTF,TGTGCCTGGAGAGAACAGGGGGACCCTTATGGCTACACCTTC
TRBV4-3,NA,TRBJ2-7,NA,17,CASSQDASTYGLYEQYF,TGCGCCAGCAGCCAAGACGCAAGCACTTACGGACTGTACGAGCAGTACTTC
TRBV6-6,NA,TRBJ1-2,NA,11,CASIGSYGYTF,TGTGCCAGCATTGGGAGCTATGGCTACACCTTC
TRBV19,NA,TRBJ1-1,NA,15,CASSIELGMNTEAFF,TGTGCCAGTAGTATAGAATTGGGCATGAACACTGAAGCTTTCTTT
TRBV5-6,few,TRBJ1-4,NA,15,CASSLGTGPNEKLFF,TGTGCCAGCAGCTTGGGAACAGGGCCAAATGAAAAACTGTTTTTT
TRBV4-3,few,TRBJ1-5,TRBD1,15,CASSQVQGSHQPQHF,TGCGCCAGCAGCCAAGTACAGGGGTCCCACCAGCCCCAGCATTTT
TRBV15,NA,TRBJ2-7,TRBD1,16,CATSHNEGAGSYEQYF,TGTGCCACCAGTCACAACGAGGGGGCCGGGTCCTACGAGCAGTACTTC
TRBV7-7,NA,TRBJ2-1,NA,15,CASSFHRSSYNEQFF,TGTGCTAGCAGCTTCCACAGGAGCTCCTACAATGAGCAGTTCTTC
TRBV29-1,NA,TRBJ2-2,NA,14,CSVPGGVNTGELFF,TGCAGCGTCCCCGGGGGAGTCAACACCGGGGAGCTGTTTTTT
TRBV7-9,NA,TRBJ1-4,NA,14,CASSYGDFNEKLFF,TGTGCCAGCAGCTACGGGGACTTTAATGAAAAACTGTTTTTT
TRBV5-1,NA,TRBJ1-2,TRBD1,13,CASTTGFPYGYTF,TGCGCCAGCACGACAGGGTTTCCCTATGGCTACACCTTC